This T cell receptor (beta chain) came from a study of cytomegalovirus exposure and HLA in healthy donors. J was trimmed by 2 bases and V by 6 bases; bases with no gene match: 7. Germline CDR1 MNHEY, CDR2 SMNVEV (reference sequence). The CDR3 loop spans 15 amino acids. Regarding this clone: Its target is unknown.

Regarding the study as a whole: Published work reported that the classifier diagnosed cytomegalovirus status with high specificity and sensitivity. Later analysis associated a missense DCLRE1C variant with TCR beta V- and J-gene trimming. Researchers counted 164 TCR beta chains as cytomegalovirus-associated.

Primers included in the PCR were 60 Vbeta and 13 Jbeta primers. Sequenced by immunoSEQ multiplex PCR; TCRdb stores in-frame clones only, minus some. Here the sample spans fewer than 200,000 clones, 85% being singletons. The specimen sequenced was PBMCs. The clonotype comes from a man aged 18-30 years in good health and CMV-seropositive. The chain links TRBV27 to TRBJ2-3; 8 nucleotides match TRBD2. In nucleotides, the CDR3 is TGTGCCAGCAGCTCAGCGGGGGTCCTCACAGATACGCAGTATTTT. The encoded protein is CASSSAGVLTDTQYF.